This T cell receptor (beta chain) was sequenced during a study of blood T cell repertoires in COVID-19. Some clones are missing from TCRdb's copy, which holds only in-frame ones; the method was immunoSEQ multiplex PCR. The repertoire holds under 250,000 clones, with approximately 87% as singletons. V lost 4 bases to trimming and J lost 7 bases, with 11 bases between them. Looked up from germline, CDR1 is MDHEN and CDR2 is SYDVKM. The CDR3 contains 12 residues. This TCR derives from a woman between 70 and 85 years old with active or convalescent COVID-19. Sequences were obtained from peripheral blood. This rearrangement joins TRBV28 to TRBJ2-7, with a possible D match to TRBD2 (6 bases). CDR3 DNA: TGTGCCAGCAGTTGGGGCGCGGGAGAGCAGTACTTC. Translated, it gives CASSWGAGEQYF.